Listed below are T cell receptor beta chains from one sample, sequenced in a study of T cells in Graves' hyperthyroidism and ophthalmopathy. TCRdb redid the calling of the multiplex PCR reads with MiXCR, one entry per CDR3 protein. The sample carries hundreds of thousands of distinct CDR3 sequences, about 12% recorded once. The sequenced sample was blood. These receptors originate from a woman between 18 and 29 years old with Graves' hyperthyroidism. The CDR3 runs from the conserved cysteine through the conserved F or W. D genes are given only for firm matches. Only some rows state a clone size, as once, few, many or a class for expanded clones.

.,.,TRBJ1-4,TRBV7-9,CASSLGGRETADEKLFF,TGTGCCAGCAGCTTAGGGGGGCGGGAAACAGCGGATGAAAAACTGTTTTTT
many,TRBD2,TRBJ2-1,TRBV6-2/TRBV6-3,CASSYVASGGGEQFF,TGTGCCAGCAGTTATGTCGCTAGCGGGGGGGGGGAGCAGTTCTTC
.,.,TRBJ1-2,TRBV6-2/TRBV6-3,CASLPRPFYGYTF,TGTGCCAGTTTACCCCGGCCTTTCTATGGCTACACCTTC
many,TRBD1,TRBJ1-5,TRBV3-1,CASSLTGDGQPQHF,TGTGCCAGCAGCCTGACAGGGGATGGGCAGCCCCAGCATTTT
few,TRBD1,TRBJ1-5,TRBV4-2,CASSLQEGANGQPQHF,TGTGCCAGCAGCCTACAGGAGGGGGCCAACGGACAGCCCCAGCATTTT
.,TRBD1,TRBJ2-1,TRBV24-1,CATSDRGISYNEQFF,TGTGCCACCAGTGACAGGGGGATTTCCTACAATGAGCAGTTCTTC
.,.,TRBJ2-5,TRBV20-1,CSARGGPLETQYF,TGCAGTGCCAGGGGGGGGCCACTAGAGACCCAGTACTTC
many,TRBD2,TRBJ2-1,TRBV6-1,CASSLTSGKGEDEQFF,TGTGCCAGCAGTCTGACTAGCGGGAAAGGAGAAGATGAGCAGTTCTTC
many,TRBD1,TRBJ1-1,TRBV28,CASRTGEWWTEAFF,TGTGCCAGCAGGACAGGGGAATGGTGGACTGAAGCTTTCTTT
many,.,TRBJ2-7,TRBV28,CASSHSYEQYF,TGTGCCAGCAGCCACTCCTACGAGCAGTACTTC
.,TRBD2,TRBJ2-3,TRBV11-2,CASSPEAGWTDTQYF,TGTGCCAGCAGCCCAGAAGCGGGATGGACAGATACGCAGTATTTT